The T cell receptor (beta chain) described here comes from a study of shared clonotypes between healthy human individuals. Study-wide points: A generally larger estimated richness was seen in naive subsets than in memory subsets.

CDR1 is MNHEY and CDR2 is SMNVEV in the germline V gene (reference sequence). With 6 bases removed from V and 4 bases from J, the gap between germline ends came to 16 bases. This CDR3 region has 15 residues. Evenly divided among several immunoSEQ plates was the genomic DNA of each subset. Profiling relied on immunoSEQ multiplex PCR, and the TCRdb table lists in-frame clones only, not all of them. The data hold approximately 2.5 million clones, with more than 85% observed a single time. None of the donors, who were healthy HIV-negative adults, had recently had acute infections or vaccinations. Every contributor of samples was a Caucasian grown-up residing in Nashville, Tennessee. This clone was recorded only once. Its cognate antigen is unknown.

The material sequenced was naive CD4+ T cells from PBMCs. The subset here: CD45RA+ positively selected. The chain carries TRBV27 and TRBJ2-1, with D perhaps TRBD2 (7 bases). This receptor was obtained from a man aged 18 to 35 in good health. Some clones in this sample may be carry-over from other donors' samples. This CDR3 reads CASRDSLAEYNEQFF. The CDR3 DNA reads as TGTGCCAGCAGGGACAGCCTAGCGGAATACAATGAGCAGTTCTTC.